This TCR beta chain was documented in a study of blood T cell repertoires in COVID-19. Study at large: Nucleic acid was either cDNA or gDNA, and it came from T cells, B-cell-depleted T cells, or PBMCs.

Germline CDR1 is SNHLY and CDR2 is FYNNEI. V was pared by 3 bases and J by 5 bases, with 3 bases of the junction left unmatched. There are 15 residues in the CDR3. Clones were read by immunoSEQ multiplex PCR, and TCRdb kept only the in-frame ones, dropping some. The sample carries fewer than 200,000 clones, roughly 80% recorded once. As concerns this clone: The identical CDR3 is also encoded by other nucleotide sequences in the sample.

Input material: peripheral blood. The V and J genes are TRBV2 and TRBJ2-2, with TRBD1 identical over 10 bases. The source is a man aged 55 to 69 with acute or convalescent COVID-19. The CDR3 DNA reads as TGTGCCAGCAGTGAGGACAGGGGGAGGACCGGGGAGCTGTTTTTT. Translating it yields CASSEDRGRTGELFF.